This T cell receptor (beta chain) was captured in a study of blood T cell repertoires in COVID-19. Across the whole study: Sites across the United States, Italy and Spain contributed samples from acute and convalescent COVID-19. The cDNA or gDNA used as material had been derived from T cells, B-cell-depleted T cells, or PBMCs.

Original analysis: Counts of nucleated cells, estimated from reference gene primer amplification, were obtained. Assay: immunoSEQ multiplex PCR; the TCRdb copy retains only in-frame clones and omits some. V, J and clone size are taken as reported in that table, and D and trimming were inferred from the DNA itself. The data contain fewer than 250,000 clones, 65% to 85% of them seen just once; the ten biggest clones take up 2.5% to 3.5%. There are 13 residues in the CDR3. Trimming took 3 bases from V and 4 from J, leaving 10 bases between them. Looked up from germline, CDR1 is DFQATT and CDR2 is SNEGSKA (reference sequence).

The gene calls are TRBV20-1 and TRBJ1-5; D remains ambiguous. This sequence was found in a man between 45 and 60 years old with active or convalescent COVID-19. Input material: peripheral blood. CDR3 residues: CSASILANQPQHF. In nucleotides, the CDR3 is TGCAGTGCTAGTATCCTAGCAAATCAGCCCCAGCATTTT.